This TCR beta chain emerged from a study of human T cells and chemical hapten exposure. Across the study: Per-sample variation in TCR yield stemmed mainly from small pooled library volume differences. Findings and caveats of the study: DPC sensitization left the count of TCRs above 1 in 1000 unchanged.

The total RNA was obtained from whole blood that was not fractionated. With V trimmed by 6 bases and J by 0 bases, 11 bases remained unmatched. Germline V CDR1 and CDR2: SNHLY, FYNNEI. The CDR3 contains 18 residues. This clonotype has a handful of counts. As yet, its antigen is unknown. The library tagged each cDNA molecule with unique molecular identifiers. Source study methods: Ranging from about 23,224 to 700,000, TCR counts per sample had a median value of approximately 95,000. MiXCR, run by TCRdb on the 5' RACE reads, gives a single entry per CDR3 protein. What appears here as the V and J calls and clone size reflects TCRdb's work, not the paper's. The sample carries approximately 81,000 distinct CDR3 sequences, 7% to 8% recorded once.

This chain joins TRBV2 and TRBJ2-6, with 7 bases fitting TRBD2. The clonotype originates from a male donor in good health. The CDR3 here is CASRPREGSSSGANVLTF. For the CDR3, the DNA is TGTGCCAGCAGACCCAGGGAGGGGTCCTCCTCTGGGGCCAACGTCCTGACTTTC.